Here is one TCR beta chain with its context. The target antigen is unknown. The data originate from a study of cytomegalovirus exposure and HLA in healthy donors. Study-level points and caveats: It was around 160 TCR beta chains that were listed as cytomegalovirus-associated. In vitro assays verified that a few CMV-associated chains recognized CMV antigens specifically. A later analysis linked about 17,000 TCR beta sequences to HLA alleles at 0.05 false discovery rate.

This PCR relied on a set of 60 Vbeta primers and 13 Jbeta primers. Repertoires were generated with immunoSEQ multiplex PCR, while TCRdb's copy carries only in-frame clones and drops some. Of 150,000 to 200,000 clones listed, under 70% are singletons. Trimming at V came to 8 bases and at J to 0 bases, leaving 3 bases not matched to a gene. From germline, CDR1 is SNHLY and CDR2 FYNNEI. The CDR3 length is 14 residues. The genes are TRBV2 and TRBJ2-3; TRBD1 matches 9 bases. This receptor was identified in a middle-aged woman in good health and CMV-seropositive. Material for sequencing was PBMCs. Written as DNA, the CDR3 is TGTGCCAGCCGGACAGGGGCTAGCACAGATACGCAGTATTTT. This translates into CASRTGASTDTQYF.